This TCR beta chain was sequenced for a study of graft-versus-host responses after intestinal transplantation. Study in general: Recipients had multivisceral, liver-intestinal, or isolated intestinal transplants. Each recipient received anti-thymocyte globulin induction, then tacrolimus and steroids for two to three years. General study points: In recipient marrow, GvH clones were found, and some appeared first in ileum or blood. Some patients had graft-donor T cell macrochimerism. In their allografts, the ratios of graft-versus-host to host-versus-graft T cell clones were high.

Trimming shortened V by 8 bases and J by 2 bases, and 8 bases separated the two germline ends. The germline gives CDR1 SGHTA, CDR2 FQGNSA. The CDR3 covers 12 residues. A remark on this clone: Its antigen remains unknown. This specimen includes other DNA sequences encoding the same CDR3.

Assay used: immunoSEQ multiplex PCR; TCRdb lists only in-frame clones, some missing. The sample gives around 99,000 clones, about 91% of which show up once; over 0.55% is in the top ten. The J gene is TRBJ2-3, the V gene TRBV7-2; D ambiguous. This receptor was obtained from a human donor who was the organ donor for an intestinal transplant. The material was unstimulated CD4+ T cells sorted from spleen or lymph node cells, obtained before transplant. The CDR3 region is CASAGFTDTQYF. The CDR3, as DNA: TGTGCCAGCGCCGGGTTCACAGATACGCAGTATTTT.